This T cell receptor beta chain stems from a study of CD8 T cells in ankylosing spondylitis. Study outcomes and limitations: Prior literature has documented some motif variants in synovial fluid and blood from reactive arthritis. It was reported that disease-linked clones were significantly enriched in matched ankylosing spondylitis synovial fluid.

5'-RACE, quantitative and with molecular barcodes, yielded the TCR beta libraries. Each CDR3 protein gets one entry after TCRdb re-called the 5' RACE reads with MiXCR. The repertoire consists of about 100,000 distinct CDR3 sequences, with roughly 8.3% occurring once and the leading ten covering approximately 9.9%. Notes on this clonotype: Its antigen remains unidentified.

Sample: blood, either unsorted or a sorted T cell fraction (not recorded which). The clonotype comes from a male donor with ankylosing spondylitis or in good health (not recorded which).

Here the CDR3 DNA reads TGCAGTGCTAGAGCGCAGGGAGGAGCTTTCTTT. Protein sequence: CSARAQGGAFF. V gene TRBV20-1 combines with J gene TRBJ1-1, with a possible D match to TRBD1 (5 bases). CDR1 is DFQATT and CDR2 is SNEGSKA in the germline V gene (reference sequence). V shed 1 base and J shed 10 bases, with 10 bases lying between them. There are 11 residues in the CDR3.